A selection of T cell receptor beta chains follows, all from one sample in a study of blood T cell repertoires in COVID-19. The data were produced by immunoSEQ multiplex PCR, yet TCRdb's version contains in-frame clones alone and is incomplete. The data hold roughly 240,000 clones, with approximately 85% observed a single time. The sequencing input was peripheral blood. These receptors originate from a woman aged 65 to 85 with acute or convalescent COVID-19. The CDR3 runs from the conserved cysteine through the conserved F or W. The D gene is left open where the match is weak. Some rows mark clone size as missing; the rest say once, few, many or name a class of expanded clone.

D gene	CDR3 length	clone size	V gene	J gene	CDR3 protein	CDR3 DNA
-	13	-	TRBV4-2	TRBJ2-2	CASSQGETGELFF	TGTGCCAGCAGCCAAGGGGAGACCGGGGAGCTGTTTTTT
-	14	-	TRBV7-2	TRBJ2-7	CASTPGPGGNEQYF	TGTGCCAGCACCCCCGGCCCAGGGGGGAACGAGCAGTACTTC
-	11	once	TRBV24-1	TRBJ2-5	CATSGGETQYF	TGTGCCACCAGCGGAGGTGAGACCCAGTACTTC
-	14	-	TRBV6-5	TRBJ1-1	CASRPGTIDTEAFF	TGTGCCAGCAGACCCGGGACAATTGACACTGAAGCTTTCTTT
TRBD2	15	-	TRBV7-6	TRBJ2-1	CASTGGRGSYNEQFF	TGTGCCAGCACCGGAGGGCGGGGGTCCTACAATGAGCAGTTCTTC
TRBD2	17	-	TRBV7-2	TRBJ2-1	CASSLDVKTSGYNEQFF	TGTGCCAGCAGCTTAGACGTGAAGACTAGCGGTTACAATGAGCAGTTCTTC
TRBD2	15	once	TRBV10-3	TRBJ2-1	CAISIGGGTYNEQFF	TGTGCCATCAGTATAGGCGGGGGGACCTACAATGAGCAGTTCTTC
TRBD1	13	-	TRBV29-1	TRBJ1-1	CSVGQDLRSEAFF	TGCAGCGTGGGACAGGATCTCAGGTCTGAAGCTTTCTTT
-	12	-	TRBV27	TRBJ2-7	CASSFISGEQYF	TGTGCCAGCAGTTTTATATCGGGCGAGCAGTACTTC
TRBD2	16	once	TRBV11-2	TRBJ2-5	CASSPGGLAGRETQYF	TGTGCCAGCAGCCCAGGGGGGCTAGCGGGGCGGGAGACCCAGTACTTC
-	13	-	TRBV14	TRBJ2-7	CASSQTLVSEQYF	TGTGCCAGCAGCCAAACACTAGTGTCCGAGCAGTACTTC
-	13	few	TRBV7-9	TRBJ1-4	CASSFTRDEKLFF	TGTGCCAGCAGCTTTACCAGGGATGAAAAACTGTTTTTT
-	17	-	TRBV5-6	TRBJ2-6	CASSLTGPLTGANVLTF	TGTGCCAGCAGCTTGACAGGGCCCCTGACTGGGGCCAACGTCCTGACTTTC
TRBD1	15	few	TRBV27	TRBJ2-7	CATHSGGQRSYEQYF	TGTGCCACCCATTCAGGGGGACAGCGATCCTACGAGCAGTACTTC
-	13	-	TRBV5-1	TRBJ1-2	CASSDAANYGYTF	TGCGCCAGCAGCGACGCGGCCAACTATGGCTACACCTTC
-	14	-	TRBV25-1	TRBJ1-5	CASSQTGFSQPQHF	TGTGCCAGCAGTCAAACCGGGTTCAGTCAGCCCCAGCATTTT
TRBD1	16	few	TRBV5-1	TRBJ1-5	CASSLTGGGVLEPQHF	TGCGCCAGCAGCTTGACAGGGGGAGGTGTTTTGGAGCCCCAGCATTTT
-	18	-	TRBV6-1	TRBJ2-7	CASSERIILRGHNYEQYF	TGTGCCAGCAGTGAACGAATAATCTTGAGGGGACATAACTACGAGCAGTACTTC
-	14	-	TRBV5-6	TRBJ1-2	CASSLGGQSYGYTF	TGTGCCAGCAGCTTGGGAGGACAGAGCTATGGCTACACCTTC
TRBD1	16	-	TRBV10-3	TRBJ2-7	CAISESADRQGNEQYF	TGTGCCATCAGTGAGTCGGCGGATAGACAGGGTAACGAGCAGTACTTC
-	14	-	TRBV6-5	TRBJ1-5	CASSYSLSNQPQHF	TGTGCCAGCAGTTACTCTTTAAGCAATCAGCCCCAGCATTTT
TRBD1	19	-	TRBV4-1	TRBJ1-5	CASSQEDPGQLLLGQPQHF	TGCGCCAGCAGCCAAGAGGACCCGGGACAGCTCCTTCTGGGTCAGCCCCAGCATTTT
TRBD1	15	-	TRBV4-3	TRBJ1-4	CASSPGDRDNEKLFF	TGCGCCAGCAGCCCCGGGGACAGGGATAATGAAAAACTGTTTTTT
TRBD1	15	-	TRBV13	TRBJ1-1	CASRYRQGLGTEAFF	TGTGCCAGCAGATATAGACAGGGGCTGGGGACTGAAGCTTTCTTT